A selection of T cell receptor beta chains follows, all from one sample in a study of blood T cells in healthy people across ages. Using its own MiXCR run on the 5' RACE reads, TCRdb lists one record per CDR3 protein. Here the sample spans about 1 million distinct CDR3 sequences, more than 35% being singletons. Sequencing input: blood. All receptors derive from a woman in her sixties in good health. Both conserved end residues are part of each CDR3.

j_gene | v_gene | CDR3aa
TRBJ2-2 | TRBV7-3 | CVSSLAGGSNTGELFF
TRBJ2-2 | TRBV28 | CASSLDRGGDTGELFF
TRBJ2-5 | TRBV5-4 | CASSLGGLALQETQYF
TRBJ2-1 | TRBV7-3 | CASSSRTSGVNEQFF
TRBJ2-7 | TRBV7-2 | CASSASANYEQYF
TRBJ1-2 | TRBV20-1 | CSAIVKGRNGYTF
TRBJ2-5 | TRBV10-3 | CAIRSGRPGETQYF
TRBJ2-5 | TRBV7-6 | CASSLDRGRGETQYF
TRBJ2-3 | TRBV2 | CASASGATDTQYF
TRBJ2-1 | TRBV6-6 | CASLPRGGTSGSNEQFF
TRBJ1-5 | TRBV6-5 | CASSFRQGSNQPQHF
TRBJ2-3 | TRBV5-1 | CASSSDVASTDTQYF
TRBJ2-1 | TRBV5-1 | CASSPMDGYNEQFF
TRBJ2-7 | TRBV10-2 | CASSDLGDPSYEQYF
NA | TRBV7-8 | CASRPLQGPGIGETQYF
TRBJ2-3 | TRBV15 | CATSSRTGPSTDTQYF
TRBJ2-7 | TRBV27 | CASSWPGAHEQYF
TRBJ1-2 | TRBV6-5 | CASSYAPGQPNYGYTF
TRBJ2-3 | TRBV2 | CASVALSGMTDTQYF
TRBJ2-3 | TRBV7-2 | CASSLVGLTSADTQYF
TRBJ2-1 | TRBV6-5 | CASSYVHANNEQFF
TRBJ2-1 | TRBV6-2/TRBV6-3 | CASSYSPSGGSEQFF
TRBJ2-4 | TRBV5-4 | CASSSTGTGGWNIQYF
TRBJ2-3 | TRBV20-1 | CSATTHSTDTQYF
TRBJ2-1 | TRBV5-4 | CASSGTGFHEQFF
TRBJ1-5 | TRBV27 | CASSSLRTGGALNQPQHF
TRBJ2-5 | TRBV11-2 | CASSWVVRETQYF